These 28 T cell receptor beta chains came from one sample sequenced in a study of CD8 T cells in ankylosing spondylitis. Study observations and caveats: A TCR beta motif of fewer than ten highly homologous variants seemed to mark ankylosing spondylitis blood.

These receptors' antigens are unknown. TCRdb re-called the 5' RACE reads with MiXCR, one entry per CDR3 protein. This table holds 130,000 or so distinct CDR3 sequences, about 15% found once. Sequenced: blood, either unsorted or a sorted T cell fraction (not recorded which). The receptors come from a male donor with ankylosing spondylitis.

This chain joins TRBV14 and TRBJ2-3; 12 bases match TRBD2. V lost 6 bases to trimming and J lost 2 bases; unmatched junction nucleotides: 6. The CDR3 has 16 residues. Germline CDR1 and CDR2: SGHDN and FVKESK. In DNA, the CDR3 is TGTGCCAGCAGGCCGACTAGCGGGAGACTCACAGATACGCAGTATTTT. Translation: CASRPTSGRLTDTQYF.

This clonotype was counted many times. The chain is built from TRBV29-1 and TRBJ1-2; 7 bases agree with TRBD1. CDR1 SQVTM and CDR2 ANQGSEA come from the germline V gene. Trimming took 3 bases from V and 2 from J; bases not matched to a gene: 6. This CDR3 comprises 14 residues. DNA for the CDR3: TGCAGCGTTGAGGGACAGACCCGAAACTATGGCTACACCTTC. The encoded protein is CSVEGQTRNYGYTF.

This rearrangement joins TRBV7-6 to TRBJ2-1, with 13 bases matching TRBD2. The V gene end was trimmed by 4 bases and the J gene end by 7 bases; junction bases not matched to a gene: 7. Germline V lookup: CDR1 SGHVS, CDR2 FNYEAQ. This CDR3 contains 16 residues. The CDR3 coding sequence is TGTGCCAGCAGCTGGACTAGCGGGAGAGGTGTAAATGAGCAGTTCTTC. Its translation: CASSWTSGRGVNEQFF.

This clonotype was detected a few times. The CDR3 spells CASSIAGLAGVYEQFF. CDR3 DNA sequence: TGTGCCAGTAGTATAGCTGGGCTAGCGGGAGTGTATGAGCAGTTCTTC. The V call is TRBV19, the J call TRBJ2-1, with TRBD2 identical over 10 bases. The germline V gene encodes CDR1 LNHDA and CDR2 SQIVND (reference sequence). This CDR3 comprises 16 residues. The V and J ends lost 1 base and 8 bases, in that order; junction bases with no gene match: 8. Drawing the rest from reference TRBV19 and TRBJ2-1, the complete variable domain is DGGITQSPKYLFRKEGQNVTLSCEQNLNHDAMYWYRQDPGQGLRLIYYSQIVNDFQKGDIAEGYSVSREKKESFPLTVTSAQKNPTAFYLCASSIAGLAGVYEQFFGPGTRLTVL.

V and J are TRBV29-1 and TRBJ1-1; D ambiguous. V was clipped by 3 bases and J by 1 base, with 15 bases between them. CDR3 length: 15 amino acids. In germline, CDR1 is SQVTM, CDR2 ANQGSEA. CDR3 DNA: TGCAGCGTTGACATCCGGGCGGGAAAGAACACTGAAGCTTTCTTT. It codes for CSVDIRAGKNTEAFF.

This clonotype turned up a few times. In DNA form, the CDR3 reads TGTGCCAGCAGGGGACGAGAGGGAAATCAGCCCCAGCATTTT. Translating it yields CASRGREGNQPQHF. The chain has TRBV6-2 or TRBV6-3 and TRBJ1-5; possibly TRBD1 for D (5 bases). Germline V gene sequence: CDR1 MNHEY, CDR2 SVGEGT. V was trimmed by 6 bases and J by 4 bases, leaving 13 bases between them. CDR3 length: 14 residues.

This clonotype was recorded a few times. The chain combines TRBV11-2 with TRBJ2-3; 8 bases align to TRBD2. Germline V gives CDR1 SGHAT, CDR2 FQNNGV. The CDR3 totals 19 residues. V gave up 0 bases and J gave up 2 bases; unmatched junction bases: 13. The CDR3 sequence: CASSLERLAGYPFTDTQYF. The CDR3 DNA is TGTGCCAGCAGCTTAGAAAGGCTAGCGGGTTACCCTTTCACAGATACGCAGTATTTT.

This clonotype has only a few counts. An end of the junction differs from the germline gene, which may be a read error. V gene TRBV9 combines with J gene TRBJ2-1; TRBD2 agrees at 9 bases. The CDR3 totals 14 residues. Germline values: CDR1 SGDLS, CDR2 YYNGEE. The CDR3 nucleotides are TGTGCCAGCAACGTAGCGGGAGAGCAACGTGAGCAGTTCTTC. This gives the protein CASNVAGEQREQFF.

This clonotype has more than one count but fewer than ten. The chain recombines TRBV4-3 with TRBJ2-3, with D perhaps matching TRBD1 (6 bases). The CDR3 is 16 amino acids. V lost 1 base and J lost 4, with 15 bases in between. Germline assignment: CDR1 LGHNA and CDR2 YSLEER. The CDR3 sequence: CASSQGVYRASDTQYF. The CDR3 DNA reads TGCGCCAGCAGCCAAGGGGTCTACAGGGCATCAGATACGCAGTATTTT.

The chain has TRBV5-1 and TRBJ1-1, with D tentatively TRBD1 (6 bases). CDR1 and CDR2 from the germline V gene are SGHRS and YFSETQ. Trimming took off 4 bases at V and 4 bases at J, with 23 bases between the two ends. The CDR3 is made up of 17 amino acids. The CDR3 DNA reads as TGCGCCAGCAGCCCCCCGGCGACAGGCTGGAGGGCCACTGAAGCTTTCTTT. It encodes CASSPPATGWRATEAFF.

Only a few counts were recorded for this clonotype. This chain connects TRBV6-2 or TRBV6-3 to TRBJ2-1, with TRBD2 identical over 14 bases. Germline V gives CDR1 MNHEY, CDR2 SVGEGT. V lost 5 bases to trimming and J lost 8 bases; unmatched junction nucleotides: 14. The CDR3 contains 18 residues. The DNA of the CDR3 is TGTGCCAGCAGTCTGGACAGGCGACTAGCGGGAGGGGTCGATGAGCAGTTCTTC. This gives the protein CASSLDRRLAGGVDEQFF.

The V and J genes are TRBV27 and TRBJ2-1, with TRBD2 matching 8 bases. This CDR3 comprises 12 residues. Germline trimming cut 8 bases from V and 8 bases from J; bases unmatched to any gene: 5. In germline, CDR1 is MNHEY, CDR2 SMNVEV (reference sequence). CDR3 bases: TGTGCCAGCCGGGGACTAGAGGATGAGCAGTTCTTC. Its protein product is CASRGLEDEQFF.

V and J are TRBV6-6 and TRBJ1-3; D call uncertain. This CDR3 has 13 amino acids. The V end was cut by 5 bases, the J end by 8 bases, with 13 bases between. Germline V CDR1 and CDR2: MNHNY, SVGAGI (reference sequence). Here the CDR3 reads CASSHPRVHTIYF. The CDR3 DNA follows: TGTGCCAGCAGTCACCCGAGAGTACACACCATATATTTT.

This rearrangement joins TRBV20-1 to TRBJ2-7, with D perhaps TRBD2 (5 bases). This CDR3 is built from 17 residues. The germline V and J ends were trimmed by 0 bases and 2 bases, with 20 bases remaining between them. Germline V gene lookup returns CDR1 DFQATT and CDR2 SNEGSKA (reference sequence). Here the CDR3 reads CSARDPREGYPPYEQYF. DNA for the CDR3: TGCAGTGCTAGAGATCCGAGAGAGGGCTATCCTCCCTACGAGCAGTACTTC.

V is TRBV7-6 and J is TRBJ2-1; TRBD2 matches at 10 bases. V shed 0 bases, J shed 5 bases, and the junction held 4 bases outside the gene matches. The length of the CDR3 is 16 residues. CDR1 is SGHVS and CDR2 is FNYEAQ in the germline V gene. The CDR3 is CASSLALAGANNEQFF. DNA of the CDR3: TGTGCCAGCAGCTTAGCGCTAGCGGGAGCGAACAATGAGCAGTTCTTC.

The table lists this clonotype with a few counts. The V and J genes are TRBV2 and TRBJ1-5, with 9 bases matching TRBD1. The CDR3 runs 15 residues. Germline CDR1 reads SNHLY; CDR2 reads FYNNEI. J lost 3 bases, V lost 10 bases, and 10 bases had no gene match. CDR3 nucleotides: TGTGCCACCCGGGAAGGGACAGGGCTCAATCAGCCCCAGCATTTT. It codes for CATREGTGLNQPQHF.

This clonotype has only a few counts. CDR3 residues: CASSLYSGLAGDNEQFF. CDR3 DNA sequence: TGTGCCAGCAGTTTGTATTCGGGGCTAGCGGGGGACAATGAGCAGTTCTTC. This chain uses TRBV27 with TRBJ2-1; 10 nucleotides agree with TRBD2. Trimming removed 3 bases from V and 5 bases from J; junction bases left unmatched: 10. The CDR3 totals 17 residues. CDR1 is MNHEY, CDR2 SMNVEV, per germline (reference sequence).

At least ten counts were recorded for this clonotype. The CDR3 nucleotides read TGTGCCAGCACGGGACCGGAGCTCGAGCAGTACTTC. This sequence encodes CASTGPELEQYF. The gene calls are TRBV6-1 and TRBJ2-7, with D possibly called TRBD1 or TRBD2 (5 bases each). Trimming removed 7 bases from V and 6 bases from J, with 13 bases in between. Germline V CDR1 and CDR2: MNHNS, SASEGT. The CDR3 extends over 12 amino acids.

The gene calls are TRBV11-3 and TRBJ2-7, with a possible D match to TRBD1 (5 bases). CDR1 is SGHNT, CDR2 YENEEA, per germline. Trimming took 5 bases from V and 4 from J, leaving 15 bases between them. This CDR3 comprises 14 residues. The CDR3: CASSPRTNPYEQYF. The DNA of the CDR3 is TGTGCCAGCAGCCCTCGGACAAATCCTTACGAGCAGTACTTC.

The chain couples TRBV7-9 to TRBJ2-7; no clear D gene. In germline, CDR1 is SEHNR, CDR2 FQNEAQ (reference sequence). V lost 5 bases and J 1 base, leaving 12 bases between the germline ends. The CDR3 totals 14 residues. CDR3 bases: TGTGCCAGCAGCCCCACGATAGGGTCCTACGAGCAGTACTTC. Translated: CASSPTIGSYEQYF.

This clonotype turned up a few times. The V and J genes are TRBV28 and TRBJ2-7, with unresolved D. The CDR3 covers 16 residues. Germline values: CDR1 MDHEN, CDR2 SYDVKM. V lost 6 bases to trimming and J lost 2 bases, with 20 bases between them. The CDR3 protein is CASSLRPLAAPYEQYF. For the CDR3, the DNA is TGTGCCAGCAGCCTTAGGCCGCTGGCAGCTCCCTACGAGCAGTACTTC.

This clonotype came up a few times. This sequence joins TRBV7-6 and TRBJ2-1, with D possibly TRBD1 on 5 matching bases. Trimming removed 1 base at V and 5 bases at J, with 18 bases between. This CDR3 is 17 amino acids long. From germline, CDR1 is SGHVS and CDR2 FNYEAQ. The CDR3 DNA follows: TGTGCCAGCAGCTTAGACAAGGGCAGGGAAACCCACAATGAGCAGTTCTTC. Protein product: CASSLDKGRETHNEQFF.

This clonotype was detected a few times. The V call is TRBV27, the J call TRBJ1-2; maybe TRBD1 (5 bases). The CDR3 sequence is 13 residues long. Germline V gene sequence: CDR1 MNHEY, CDR2 SMNVEV (reference sequence). The V end lost 5 bases, the J end lost 7 bases, and 14 bases lay between the germline ends. CDR3 residues: CASSIRGGGGYTF. The CDR3 DNA sequence: TGTGCCAGCAGTATCCGCGGGGGAGGTGGCTACACCTTC.

This clonotype has a count of ten or more. The chain couples TRBV10-3 to TRBJ2-7; TRBD1 agrees at 10 bases. Germline V lookup: CDR1 ENHRY, CDR2 SYGVKD. Unmatched junction bases numbered 15, after V lost 7 bases and J lost 6 bases. This CDR3 has 16 residues. CDR3 nucleotide sequence: TGTGCCATCACCGGGGGGGACAGGGGCCCACGGGGCGAGCAGTACTTC. It specifies CAITGGDRGPRGEQYF.

The rearrangement links TRBV28 to TRBJ2-1; 14 bases map to TRBD2. Germline V gene lookup returns CDR1 MDHEN and CDR2 SYDVKM. The CDR3 consists of 15 residues. V was pared by 5 bases and J by 16 bases, with 13 bases of the junction left unmatched. CDR3 region: CASSLTLGTSGRGFF. The CDR3 nucleotides are TGTGCCAGCAGTCTTACCTTAGGGACTAGCGGGAGAGGTTTCTTC.

The V gene is TRBV9, the J gene TRBJ2-7; 7 bases map to TRBD1. The germline CDR1 and CDR2 sequences are SGDLS and YYNGEE. The length of the CDR3 is 13 residues. J gave up 5 bases and V 5 bases, and 7 bases lay outside the gene matches. DNA of the CDR3: TGTGCCAGCAGTGGTCTCAGGGGGAACGAGCAGTACTTC. It is translated as CASSGLRGNEQYF.

There are many counts of this clonotype. CDR3 sequence reads: CASSLVGETDTQYF. CDR3 nucleotide sequence: TGTGCCAGCAGCTTAGTCGGCGAGACAGATACGCAGTATTTT. V and J are TRBV7-7 and TRBJ2-3; D is unclear. From germline, CDR1 is SSHAT and CDR2 FNYEAQ (reference sequence). The CDR3 consists of 14 residues. The V end lost 1 base, the J end lost 3 bases, and 8 bases lay between the germline ends.

This clonotype was seen only a few times. The chain carries TRBV27 and TRBJ2-7, with 10 bases identical to TRBD1. This CDR3 region has 14 residues. Germline values: CDR1 MNHEY, CDR2 SMNVEV (reference sequence). V shed 5 bases, J shed 5 bases, and the junction held 6 bases outside the gene matches. CDR3 loop: CASSIGQGGDEQYF. Here the CDR3 DNA reads TGTGCCAGCAGTATCGGACAGGGGGGCGACGAGCAGTACTTC.